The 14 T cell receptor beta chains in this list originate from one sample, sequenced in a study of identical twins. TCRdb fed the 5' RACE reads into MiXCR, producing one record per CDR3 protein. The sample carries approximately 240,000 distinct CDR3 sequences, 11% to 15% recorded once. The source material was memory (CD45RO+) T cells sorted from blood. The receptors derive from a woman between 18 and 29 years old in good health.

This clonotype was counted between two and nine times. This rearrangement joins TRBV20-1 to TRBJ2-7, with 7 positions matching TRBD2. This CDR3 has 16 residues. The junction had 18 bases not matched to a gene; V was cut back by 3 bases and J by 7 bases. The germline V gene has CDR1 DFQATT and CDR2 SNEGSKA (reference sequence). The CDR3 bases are TGCAGTGCTAGGTCGGCGGGGGAGCCGATTGTAGGTGAGCAGTACTTC. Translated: CSARSAGEPIVGEQYF.

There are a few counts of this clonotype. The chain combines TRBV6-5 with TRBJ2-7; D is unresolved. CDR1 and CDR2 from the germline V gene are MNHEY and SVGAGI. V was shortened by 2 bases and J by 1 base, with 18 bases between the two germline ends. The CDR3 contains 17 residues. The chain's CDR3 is CASSYRSSGRNSYEQYF. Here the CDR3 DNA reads TGTGCCAGCAGTTACCGTTCTTCCGGACGAAATTCCTACGAGCAGTACTTC.

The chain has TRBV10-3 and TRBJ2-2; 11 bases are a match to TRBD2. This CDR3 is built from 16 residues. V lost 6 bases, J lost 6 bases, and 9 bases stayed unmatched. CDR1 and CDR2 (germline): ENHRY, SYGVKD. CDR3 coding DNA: TGTGCCATCAGCCATACTAGCGGGAGAAGGGCCGGGGAGCTGTTTTTT. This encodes CAISHTSGRRAGELFF.

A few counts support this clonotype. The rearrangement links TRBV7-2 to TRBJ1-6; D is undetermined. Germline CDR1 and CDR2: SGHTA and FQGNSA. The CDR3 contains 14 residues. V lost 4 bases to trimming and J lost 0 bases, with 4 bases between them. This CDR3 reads CASSYNSYNSPLHF. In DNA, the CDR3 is TGTGCCAGCAGCTACAACTCCTATAATTCACCCCTCCACTTT.

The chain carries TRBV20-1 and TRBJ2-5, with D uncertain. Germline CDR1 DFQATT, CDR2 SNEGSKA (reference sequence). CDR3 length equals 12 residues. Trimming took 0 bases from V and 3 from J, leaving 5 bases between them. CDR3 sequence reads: CSARDQEETQYF. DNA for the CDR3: TGCAGTGCTAGAGATCAGGAAGAGACCCAGTACTTC.

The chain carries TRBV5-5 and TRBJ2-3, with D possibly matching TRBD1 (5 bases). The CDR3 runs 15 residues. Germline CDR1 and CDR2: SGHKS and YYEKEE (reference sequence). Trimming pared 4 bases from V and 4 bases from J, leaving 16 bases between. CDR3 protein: CASSRQAGMADTQYF. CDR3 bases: TGTGCCAGCAGCCGTCAGGCAGGGATGGCAGATACGCAGTATTTT.

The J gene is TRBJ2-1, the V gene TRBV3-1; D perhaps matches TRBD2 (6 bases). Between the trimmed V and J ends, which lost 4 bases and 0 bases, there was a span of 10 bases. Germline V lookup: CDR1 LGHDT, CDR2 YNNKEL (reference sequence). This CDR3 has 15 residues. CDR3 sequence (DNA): TGTGCCAGCAGCCCCCCCGGGAGCTCCTACAATGAGCAGTTCTTC. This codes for CASSPPGSSYNEQFF.

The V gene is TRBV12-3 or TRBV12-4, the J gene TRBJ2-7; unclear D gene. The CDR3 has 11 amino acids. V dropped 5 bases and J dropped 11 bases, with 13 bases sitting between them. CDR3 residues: CASSLSPSKYF. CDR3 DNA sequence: TGTGCCAGCAGTCTTTCCCCCTCTAAGTACTTC.

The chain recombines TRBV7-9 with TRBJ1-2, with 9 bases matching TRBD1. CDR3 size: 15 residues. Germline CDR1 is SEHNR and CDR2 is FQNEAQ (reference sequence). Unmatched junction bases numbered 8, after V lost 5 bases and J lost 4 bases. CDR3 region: CASSPRTGDRYGYTF. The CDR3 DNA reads TGTGCCAGCAGCCCCAGGACAGGGGATCGCTATGGCTACACCTTC.

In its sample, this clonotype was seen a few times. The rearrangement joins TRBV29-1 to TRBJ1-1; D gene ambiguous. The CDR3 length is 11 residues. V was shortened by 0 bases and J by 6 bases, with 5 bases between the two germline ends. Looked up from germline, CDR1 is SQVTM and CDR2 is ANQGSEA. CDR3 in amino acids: CSVEDPPEAFF. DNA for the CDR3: TGCAGCGTTGAAGATCCCCCTGAAGCTTTCTTT. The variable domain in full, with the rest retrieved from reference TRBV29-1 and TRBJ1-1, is SAVISQKPSRDICQRGTSLTIQCQVDSQVTMMFWYRQQPGQSLTLIATANQGSEATYESGFVIDKFPISRPNLTFSTLTVSNMSPEDSSIYLCSVEDPPEAFFGQGTRLTVV.

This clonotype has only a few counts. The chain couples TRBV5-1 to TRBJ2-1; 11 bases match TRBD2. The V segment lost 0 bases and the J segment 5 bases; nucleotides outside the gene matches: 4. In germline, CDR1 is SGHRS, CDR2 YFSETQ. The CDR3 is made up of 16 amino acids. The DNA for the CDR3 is TGCGCCAGCAGCTTGGGGGGGACTAGCGGTAACAATGAGCAGTTCTTC. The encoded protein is CASSLGGTSGNNEQFF.

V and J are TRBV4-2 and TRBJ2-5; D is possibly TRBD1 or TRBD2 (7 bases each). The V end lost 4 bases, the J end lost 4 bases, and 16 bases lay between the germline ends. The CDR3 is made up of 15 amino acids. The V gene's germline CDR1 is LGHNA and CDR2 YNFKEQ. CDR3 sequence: CASSRETGRGETQYF. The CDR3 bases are TGTGCCAGCAGCCGCGAGACAGGGAGGGGAGAGACCCAGTACTTC.

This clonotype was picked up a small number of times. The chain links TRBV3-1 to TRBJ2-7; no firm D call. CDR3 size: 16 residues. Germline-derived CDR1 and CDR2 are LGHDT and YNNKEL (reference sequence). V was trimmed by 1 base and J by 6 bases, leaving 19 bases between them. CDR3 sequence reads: CASSQVGLMGSVEQYF. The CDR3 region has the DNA TGTGCCAGCAGCCAAGTGGGGTTAATGGGTTCCGTCGAGCAGTACTTC.

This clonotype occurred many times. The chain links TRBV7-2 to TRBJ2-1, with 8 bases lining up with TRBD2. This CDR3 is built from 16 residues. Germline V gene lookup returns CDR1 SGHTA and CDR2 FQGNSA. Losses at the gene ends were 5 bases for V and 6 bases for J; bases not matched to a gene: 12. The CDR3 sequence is CASSPLTSALSNEQFF. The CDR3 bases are TGTGCCAGCAGCCCCCTGACTAGCGCGTTGAGCAATGAGCAGTTCTTC.